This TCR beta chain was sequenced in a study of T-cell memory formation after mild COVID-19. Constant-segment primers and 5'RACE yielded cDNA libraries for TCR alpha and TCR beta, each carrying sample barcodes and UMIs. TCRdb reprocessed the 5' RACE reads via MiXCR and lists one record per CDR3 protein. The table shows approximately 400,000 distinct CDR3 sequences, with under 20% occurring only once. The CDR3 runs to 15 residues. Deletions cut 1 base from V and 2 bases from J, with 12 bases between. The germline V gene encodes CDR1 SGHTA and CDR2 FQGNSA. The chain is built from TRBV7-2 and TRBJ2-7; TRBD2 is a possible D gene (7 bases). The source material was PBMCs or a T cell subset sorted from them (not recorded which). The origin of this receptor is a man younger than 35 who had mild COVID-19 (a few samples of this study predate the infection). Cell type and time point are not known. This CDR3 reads CASSLVSGGAYEQYV. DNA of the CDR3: TGTGCCAGCAGCTTAGTGTCGGGGGGCGCCTACGAGCAGTACGTC.